The TCR beta chain described here comes from a study of vaccination and CD4 T cells after COVID-19. Described treatment: roughly 10-day PBMC culture with coronavirus spike peptide pools or control peptides (ViraFEST assay). Both day 3 and day 7 involved replacing half of the medium with fresh IL-2 medium. With the Oncomine TCR Beta short-read assay, DNA from cultured CD4+ T cells was sequenced. TCRdb reprocessed the PCR reads with MiXCR, giving one entry per CDR3 protein. The sample has some 13,000 distinct CDR3 sequences; 35% are singletons. Germline V gene lookup returns CDR1 SGHRS and CDR2 YFSETQ. The trim removed 4 bases at V and 1 base at J, leaving 15 bases unmatched. The CDR3 sequence is 18 residues long. A word on this clonotype: The antigen is not known.

The TCR sequence derives from a human donor who had recovered from COVID-19. Input material: CD4+ T cells from blood, cultured in vitro. J is TRBJ2-3 and V is TRBV5-1; 7 positions match TRBD1. In nucleotides, the CDR3 is TGCGCCAGCAGCGCAGAGACAGGGCGTACCTACGGCACAGATACGCAGTATTTT. Translating it yields CASSAETGRTYGTDTQYF. Full variable domain (remainder filled in from reference TRBV5-1 and TRBJ2-3): KAGVTQTPRYLIKTRGQQVTLSCSPISGHRSVSWYQQTPGQGLQFLFEYFSETQRNKGNFPGRFSGRQFSNSRSEMNVSTLELGDSALYLCASSAETGRTYGTDTQYFGPGTRLTVL.